This T cell receptor beta chain was captured by sequencing in a study of shared T cell receptors in the human thymus. Measured with immunoSEQ multiplex PCR; TCRdb has only the in-frame clones, and not every one. The sample carries more than 550,000 clones, approximately 89% recorded once. This CDR3 has 15 amino acids. From germline, CDR1 is MDHEN and CDR2 SYDVKM. V gave up 0 bases and J gave up 10 bases, with 18 bases separating them. These sequences were also reported in another study, on human thymus T cells. That investigation notes: The donor group consisted of healthy Finnish infants who were having corrective surgery for congenital heart defects. Both thymic and peripheral blood repertoires showed apparently biased V and J usage.

This sequence was found in a boy less than two years old with a congenital heart defect. The specimen was thymocytes. This rearrangement joins TRBV28 to TRBJ1-1; TRBD1 might be the D (5 bases). The CDR3 nucleotides are TGTGCCAGCAGTTTATGGGCAGGGTGGATCGGGGGAGCTTTCTTT. Residues: CASSLWAGWIGGAFF.